The 32 T cell receptor beta chains below were found in one sample sequenced in a study of quantifying T cell responses using KT2 cells. Study-wide context: RNA was reverse transcribed with TCR alpha and beta constant-region primers.

A single-stranded UMI oligo with SP2 sequence was ligated to cDNA 3' ends. First-round PCR used roughly 4 cycles and beta primers RC1.1 and RC1.2 covering TRBC1 and TRBC2. TCRdb re-called the UMI-ligation and nested PCR reads through MiXCR, storing one row per CDR3 protein. The data contain around 56,000 distinct CDR3 sequences, 9% to 15% of them singletons. The source material was PBMCs spiked with cells of the T cell clone KT2. The receptors originated from a human donor.

This rearrangement joins TRBV2 to TRBJ2-1, with D unclear. V was shortened by 4 bases and J by 3 bases, with 10 bases between the two germline ends. The CDR3 sequence is 14 residues long. CDR1 and CDR2 from the germline V gene are SNHLY and FYNNEI. This CDR3 is CASSVSEIYNEQFF. The CDR3 DNA reads as TGTGCCAGCAGTGTTTCAGAAATCTACAATGAGCAGTTCTTC.

Only a few counts were recorded for this clonotype. This sequence joins TRBV29-1 and TRBJ2-1; TRBD1 might be the D (5 bases). This CDR3 spans 13 amino acids. From germline, CDR1 is SQVTM and CDR2 ANQGSEA. The CDR3: CTTSAGFYNEQFF. The CDR3 DNA follows: TGCACGACTTCGGCAGGGTTTTACAATGAGCAGTTCTTC.

This clonotype occurred many times. This chain uses TRBV7-2 with TRBJ2-1; 9 positions match TRBD2. The CDR3 spans 14 residues. Losses at the gene ends were 6 bases for V and 9 bases for J; bases not matched to a gene: 9. Per the germline V gene, CDR1 is SGHTA and CDR2 is FQGNSA. In DNA, the CDR3 is TGTGCCAGCAGTGGTAGCGGGAGTTTTGGTGAGCAGTTCTTC. Its protein product is CASSGSGSFGEQFF.

J is TRBJ1-1 and V is TRBV5-4; 7 bases align to TRBD1. The V gene's germline CDR1 is SGHNT and CDR2 YYREEE (reference sequence). The CDR3 runs 13 residues. J lost 6 bases, V lost 0 bases, and 2 bases had no gene match. The CDR3 loop is CASSLVGTAEAFF. CDR3 in DNA: TGTGCCAGCAGCTTGGTTGGGACAGCTGAAGCTTTCTTT.

This clonotype was observed many times. The gene calls are TRBV14 and TRBJ2-3, with TRBD1 identical over 10 bases. Trimming took 3 bases from V and 11 from J; bases not matched to a gene: 5. CDR1 is SGHDN, CDR2 FVKESK, per germline. The CDR3 spans 13 residues. CDR3 DNA sequence: TGTGCCAGCAGCCATAACGACAGGGGGCGGCAGTATTTT. It codes for CASSHNDRGRQYF.

This sequence joins TRBV5-1 and TRBJ1-1; D is uncertain. CDR1 is SGHRS, CDR2 YFSETQ, per germline. CDR3 length: 14 residues. V shed 2 bases and J shed 3 bases, with 11 bases lying between them. The CDR3 nucleotides are TGCGCCAGCAGCTTTCCCGGGCAGGACACTGAAGCTTTCTTT. This gives the protein CASSFPGQDTEAFF.

The V gene is TRBV7-9, the J gene TRBJ2-3; D call uncertain. The germline V gene encodes CDR1 SEHNR and CDR2 FQNEAQ (reference sequence). This CDR3 region has 18 residues. Deletions cut 1 base from V and 1 base from J, with 18 bases between. Here the CDR3 reads CASSLGIKGQSRTDTQYF. For the CDR3, the DNA is TGTGCCAGCAGCTTAGGGATAAAGGGCCAGTCCCGCACAGATACGCAGTATTTT.

In its sample, this clonotype was seen a few times. The rearrangement links TRBV20-1 to TRBJ1-2; D remains ambiguous. Trimming pared 5 bases from V and 5 bases from J, leaving 15 bases between. This CDR3 contains 13 residues. Germline CDR1 is DFQATT and CDR2 is SNEGSKA (reference sequence). CDR3 sequence reads: CSALGNLGYGYTF. CDR3 bases: TGCAGTGCTTTAGGCAACCTTGGTTATGGCTACACCTTC.

V usage is TRBV20-1 and J usage is TRBJ1-1, with TRBD1 identical over 7 bases. CDR1 DFQATT and CDR2 SNEGSKA come from the germline V gene (reference sequence). Germline trimming cut 1 base from V and 2 bases from J; bases unmatched to any gene: 1. The length of the CDR3 is 13 residues. Here the CDR3 reads CSARGGGNTEAFF. DNA of the CDR3: TGCAGTGCTAGAGGAGGGGGCAACACTGAAGCTTTCTTT.

In its sample, this clonotype was seen a few times. The CDR3 DNA is TGTGCCAGCAAAGACAGGGGGTCCTACGAGCAGTACTTC. Its translation: CASKDRGSYEQYF. The rearrangement links TRBV27 to TRBJ2-7, with TRBD1 identical over 9 bases. Germline V gene data show CDR1 as MNHEY and CDR2 as SMNVEV (reference sequence). The junction had 2 bases not matched to a gene; V was cut back by 7 bases and J by 1 base. This CDR3 spans 13 amino acids.

This clonotype appeared many times. The chain carries TRBV24-1 and TRBJ2-1; 11 bases agree with TRBD2. Germline trimming cut 4 bases from V and 8 bases from J; bases unmatched to any gene: 6. The CDR3 covers 15 residues. Looked up from germline, CDR1 is KGHDR and CDR2 is SFDVKD. This chain's CDR3 is CATSEGLGLADEQFF. The DNA for the CDR3 is TGTGCCACCAGTGAGGGCCTGGGACTAGCGGATGAGCAGTTCTTC.

This clonotype was seen a handful of times. The gene calls are TRBV27 and TRBJ2-7; D is tentatively TRBD1 or TRBD2 (5 bases each). V was trimmed by 8 bases and J by 2 bases, leaving 25 bases between them. Germline V gives CDR1 MNHEY, CDR2 SMNVEV (reference sequence). The CDR3 has 17 residues. The CDR3 sequence: CASGPFFWARETYEQYF. The CDR3 region has the DNA TGTGCCAGCGGCCCCTTTTTCTGGGCCAGGGAGACCTACGAGCAGTACTTC.

This clonotype has more than one count but fewer than ten. The chain carries TRBV30 and TRBJ2-3, with D possibly TRBD1 on 7 matching bases. Germline-derived CDR1 and CDR2 are GTSNPN and SVGIG (reference sequence). CDR3 length: 13 amino acids. Deletions cut 8 bases from V and 6 bases from J, with 18 bases between. CDR3 sequence reads: CASRGEVMDTQYF. CDR3 DNA sequence: TGTGCCAGCAGGGGGGAAGTGATGGATACGCAGTATTTT.

This clonotype was picked up a small number of times. The chain uses TRBV5-4 and TRBJ2-1; 11 nucleotides align to TRBD1. The CDR3 covers 16 residues. Germline-derived CDR1 and CDR2 are SGHNT and YYREEE (reference sequence). With V trimmed by 4 bases and J by 7 bases, 10 bases remained unmatched. The CDR3, as DNA: TGTGCCAGCAGCCGAGGACAGGGGGCGGGGAGAAATGAGCAGTTCTTC. Amino acid sequence: CASSRGQGAGRNEQFF.

This clonotype was counted many times. The V gene is TRBV20-1, the J gene TRBJ1-3; D may be TRBD1 (5 bases). Germline-derived CDR1 and CDR2 are DFQATT and SNEGSKA (reference sequence). The V gene lost 0 bases and the J gene lost 4 bases, with 19 bases spanning the gap. This CDR3 contains 17 residues. Written as DNA, the CDR3 is TGCAGTGCTAGAGATGTCGGGGCCCGCCTGGCGGGAAACACCATATATTTT. It translates to CSARDVGARLAGNTIYF.

The chain combines TRBV10-1 with TRBJ1-5; D is undetermined. The CDR3 totals 12 residues. Between the trimmed V and J ends, which lost 3 bases and 8 bases, there was a span of 8 bases. The germline gives CDR1 WNHNN, CDR2 SYGVQD (reference sequence). The CDR3 here is CASSDPGEPQHF. CDR3 DNA sequence: TGCGCCAGCAGTGACCCGGGTGAGCCCCAGCATTTT.

This clonotype was seen ten or more times. The rearrangement joins TRBV12-3 or TRBV12-4 to TRBJ1-1; weak D call: TRBD1 (6 bases). This CDR3 contains 13 residues. Trimming removed 5 bases from V and 11 bases from J, with 18 bases in between. CDR3 loop: CASSPSLKGDAFF. CDR3 DNA sequence: TGTGCCAGCAGTCCATCCCTTAAGGGGGATGCTTTCTTT.

The V and J genes are TRBV14 and TRBJ1-1; TRBD1 matches at 7 bases. CDR3 length: 13 amino acids. CDR1 and CDR2 from the germline V gene are SGHDN and FVKESK. V shed 7 bases and J 6 bases; nucleotides not matched to a gene: 8. The DNA of the CDR3 is TGTGCCAGCACCAGGGGGGGGTTGGCTGAAGCTTTCTTT. It yields the protein CASTRGGLAEAFF. Full variable domain (missing parts from reference TRBV14 and TRBJ1-1): EAGVTQFPSHSVIEKGQTVTLRCDPISGHDNLYWYRRVMGKEIKFLLHFVKESKQDESGMPNNRFLAERTGGTYSTLKVQPAELEDSGVYFCASTRGGLAEAFFGQGTRLTVV.

This clonotype occurred a few times. The chain couples TRBV19 to TRBJ2-1, with TRBD2 identical over 8 bases. The CDR3 totals 19 residues. The trim removed 6 bases at V and 3 bases at J, leaving 19 bases unmatched. Looked up from germline, CDR1 is LNHDA and CDR2 is SQIVND (reference sequence). For the CDR3, the DNA is TGTGCCAGTAGCCGAGGCCCAAAAGGCATAGCGGGGTACTACAATGAGCAGTTCTTC. Its translation is CASSRGPKGIAGYYNEQFF. The complete variable domain, with remaining parts taken from reference TRBV19 and TRBJ2-1, reads DGGITQSPKYLFRKEGQNVTLSCEQNLNHDAMYWYRQDPGQGLRLIYYSQIVNDFQKGDIAEGYSVSREKKESFPLTVTSAQKNPTAFYLCASSRGPKGIAGYYNEQFFGPGTRLTVL.

Many counts were recorded for this clonotype. The rearrangement joins TRBV7-2 to TRBJ1-5; TRBD1 matches at 10 bases. Germline CDR1 reads SGHTA; CDR2 reads FQGNSA. The CDR3 extends over 16 amino acids. V dropped 2 bases and J dropped 6; count of bases not matched to a gene: 7. For the CDR3, the DNA is TGTGCCAGCAGCTTACGGCCGACAGGGGGCTTTCAGCCCCAGCATTTT. This gives the protein CASSLRPTGGFQPQHF.

This clonotype was observed at least ten times. The chain has TRBV2 and TRBJ1-1; D possibly corresponds to TRBD1 (5 bases). V lost 0 bases and J 10 bases, leaving 21 bases between the germline ends. Germline V gene sequence: CDR1 SNHLY, CDR2 FYNNEI. The CDR3 loop spans 16 amino acids. The CDR3 sequence: CASSEAGRLMQVGAFF. The CDR3 nucleotides read TGTGCCAGCAGTGAAGCGGGACGACTTATGCAGGTGGGAGCTTTCTTT.

The rearrangement uses TRBV5-4 and TRBJ2-7; D is unresolved. V lost 1 base and J lost 5, with 7 bases in between. Germline V CDR1 and CDR2: SGHNT, YYREEE (reference sequence). CDR3 size: 12 residues. The CDR3 nucleotides are TGTGCCAGCAGCTTGTTCCCCAACGAGCAGTACTTC. Its protein is CASSLFPNEQYF.

The J gene is TRBJ2-3, the V gene TRBV4-2, with 8 positions matching TRBD2. This CDR3 has 16 residues. Looked up from germline, CDR1 is LGHNA and CDR2 is YNFKEQ. The trim removed 0 bases at V and 2 bases at J, leaving 4 bases unmatched. CDR3 in amino acids: CASSQEGGGLTDTQYF. For the CDR3, the DNA is TGTGCCAGCAGCCAAGAAGGCGGGGGGCTCACAGATACGCAGTATTTT.

In its sample, this clonotype was seen a few times. The chain carries TRBV20-1 and TRBJ1-1; tentatively, D is TRBD1 (5 bases). This CDR3 has 14 residues. Between the trimmed V and J ends, which lost 6 bases and 0 bases, there was a span of 14 bases. CDR1 and CDR2 from the germline V gene are DFQATT and SNEGSKA (reference sequence). Here the CDR3 reads CSARRGHLNTEAFF. CDR3 DNA sequence: TGCAGTGCCAGACGTGGACATTTGAACACTGAAGCTTTCTTT.

This clonotype was seen ten or more times. The CDR3 DNA reads as TGCAGTGCTAGAGATCATGGCGGAAGACCTAACAAATCTCAAGAAGCAACTAATGAAAAACTGTTTTTT. Amino acids: CSARDHGGRPNKSQEATNEKLFF. This rearrangement joins TRBV20-1 to TRBJ1-4; D gene ambiguous. Between the trimmed V and J ends, which lost 0 bases and 0 bases, there was a span of 32 bases. The CDR3 loop spans 23 amino acids. Germline loops: CDR1 DFQATT, CDR2 SNEGSKA (reference sequence).

This rearrangement joins TRBV27 to TRBJ1-1; 8 nucleotides agree with TRBD1. Germline V gene lookup returns CDR1 MNHEY and CDR2 SMNVEV (reference sequence). V shed 6 bases, J shed 1 base, and the junction held 4 bases outside the gene matches. The CDR3 has 14 amino acids. The CDR3 sequence: CASSLGTGNTEAFF. The CDR3 DNA reads as TGTGCCAGCAGCTTAGGGACAGGGAACACTGAAGCTTTCTTT.

This clonotype turned up a few times. The chain couples TRBV24-1 to TRBJ2-3; D perhaps matches TRBD1 (6 bases). Germline V CDR1 and CDR2: KGHDR, SFDVKD. Trimming stripped 1 base from V and 1 base from J, with 11 bases between. The CDR3 runs 16 residues. The CDR3 DNA reads TGTGCCACCAGTGATTTTCAGGGGTCAGGCACAGATACGCAGTATTTT. Translation gives CATSDFQGSGTDTQYF.

This clonotype was recorded many times. The rearrangement links TRBV4-3 to TRBJ2-6; unclear D gene. V dropped 0 bases and J dropped 1 base, with 7 bases sitting between them. This CDR3 region has 16 residues. In germline, CDR1 is LGHNA, CDR2 YSLEER. The CDR3 region has the DNA TGCGCCAGCAGCCAAGAGAGTGCGTCTGGGGCCAACGTCCTGACTTTC. This translates into CASSQESASGANVLTF.

The CDR3 DNA reads as TGCGCCAGCGGACTAGCGGGGGGTTCCTACGAGCAGTACTTC. Protein product: CASGLAGGSYEQYF. This chain joins TRBV5-1 and TRBJ2-7, with TRBD2 identical over 14 bases. The CDR3 has 14 amino acids. The germline V gene encodes CDR1 SGHRS and CDR2 YFSETQ. The junction had 1 base not matched to a gene; V was cut back by 7 bases and J by 1 base.

This clonotype was picked up many times. The chain couples TRBV2 to TRBJ2-7, with TRBD1 identical over 7 bases. This CDR3 region has 14 residues. V lost 0 bases and J lost 6; bases outside the gene matches: 5. Germline V lookup: CDR1 SNHLY, CDR2 FYNNEI. CDR3 sequence: CASSEATGASEQYF. The CDR3, as DNA: TGTGCCAGCAGTGAAGCAACAGGGGCCAGCGAGCAGTACTTC.

In its sample, this clonotype was seen a few times. V and J are TRBV7-2 and TRBJ2-2; unclear D gene. Germline V gene lookup returns CDR1 SGHTA and CDR2 FQGNSA. The CDR3 has 15 residues. V lost 2 bases, J lost 2 bases, and 9 bases lay in between. The CDR3 reads CASSLNPSNTGELFF. CDR3 coding DNA: TGTGCCAGCAGCTTAAATCCCAGCAACACCGGGGAGCTGTTTTTT.

At least ten counts were recorded for this clonotype. The rearrangement links TRBV2 to TRBJ2-1; 8 nucleotides line up with TRBD1. The CDR3 runs to 14 residues. Looked up from germline, CDR1 is SNHLY and CDR2 is FYNNEI. The trim removed 5 bases at V and 3 bases at J, leaving 3 bases unmatched. The CDR3 coding sequence is TGTGCCAGCAGTTACAGGGGGTACTACAATGAGCAGTTCTTC. It is translated as CASSYRGYYNEQFF.